The T cell receptor beta chain described here comes from a study of blood T cell repertoires in COVID-19. Overall study: COVID-19 samples, acute and convalescent, were from the United States, Italy and Spain. T cells, B-cell-depleted T cells, or PBMCs supplied cDNA or gDNA.

Under the authors' procedure: Estimation of nucleated cell counts was performed using reference gene primer amplification. TCRdb's copy holds only in-frame clones and misses some; the assay was immunoSEQ multiplex PCR. The V and J calls and clone size come from that table; D and trimming were worked out from the DNA. The sample holds about 150,000 clones, 80% to 90% seen once. This sequence originates from a woman in her 70s with acute or convalescent COVID-19. What was sequenced was peripheral blood.

The CDR3 nucleotides read TGTGCCAGCAGCTTGGGGACTAGAGCGACAGATACGCAGTATTTT. This encodes CASSLGTRATDTQYF. This rearrangement joins TRBV7-2 to TRBJ2-3, with 8 nucleotides matching TRBD2. J was trimmed by 3 bases and V by 3 bases; bases with no gene match: 5. The V gene's germline CDR1 is SGHTA and CDR2 FQGNSA. There are 15 residues in the CDR3.